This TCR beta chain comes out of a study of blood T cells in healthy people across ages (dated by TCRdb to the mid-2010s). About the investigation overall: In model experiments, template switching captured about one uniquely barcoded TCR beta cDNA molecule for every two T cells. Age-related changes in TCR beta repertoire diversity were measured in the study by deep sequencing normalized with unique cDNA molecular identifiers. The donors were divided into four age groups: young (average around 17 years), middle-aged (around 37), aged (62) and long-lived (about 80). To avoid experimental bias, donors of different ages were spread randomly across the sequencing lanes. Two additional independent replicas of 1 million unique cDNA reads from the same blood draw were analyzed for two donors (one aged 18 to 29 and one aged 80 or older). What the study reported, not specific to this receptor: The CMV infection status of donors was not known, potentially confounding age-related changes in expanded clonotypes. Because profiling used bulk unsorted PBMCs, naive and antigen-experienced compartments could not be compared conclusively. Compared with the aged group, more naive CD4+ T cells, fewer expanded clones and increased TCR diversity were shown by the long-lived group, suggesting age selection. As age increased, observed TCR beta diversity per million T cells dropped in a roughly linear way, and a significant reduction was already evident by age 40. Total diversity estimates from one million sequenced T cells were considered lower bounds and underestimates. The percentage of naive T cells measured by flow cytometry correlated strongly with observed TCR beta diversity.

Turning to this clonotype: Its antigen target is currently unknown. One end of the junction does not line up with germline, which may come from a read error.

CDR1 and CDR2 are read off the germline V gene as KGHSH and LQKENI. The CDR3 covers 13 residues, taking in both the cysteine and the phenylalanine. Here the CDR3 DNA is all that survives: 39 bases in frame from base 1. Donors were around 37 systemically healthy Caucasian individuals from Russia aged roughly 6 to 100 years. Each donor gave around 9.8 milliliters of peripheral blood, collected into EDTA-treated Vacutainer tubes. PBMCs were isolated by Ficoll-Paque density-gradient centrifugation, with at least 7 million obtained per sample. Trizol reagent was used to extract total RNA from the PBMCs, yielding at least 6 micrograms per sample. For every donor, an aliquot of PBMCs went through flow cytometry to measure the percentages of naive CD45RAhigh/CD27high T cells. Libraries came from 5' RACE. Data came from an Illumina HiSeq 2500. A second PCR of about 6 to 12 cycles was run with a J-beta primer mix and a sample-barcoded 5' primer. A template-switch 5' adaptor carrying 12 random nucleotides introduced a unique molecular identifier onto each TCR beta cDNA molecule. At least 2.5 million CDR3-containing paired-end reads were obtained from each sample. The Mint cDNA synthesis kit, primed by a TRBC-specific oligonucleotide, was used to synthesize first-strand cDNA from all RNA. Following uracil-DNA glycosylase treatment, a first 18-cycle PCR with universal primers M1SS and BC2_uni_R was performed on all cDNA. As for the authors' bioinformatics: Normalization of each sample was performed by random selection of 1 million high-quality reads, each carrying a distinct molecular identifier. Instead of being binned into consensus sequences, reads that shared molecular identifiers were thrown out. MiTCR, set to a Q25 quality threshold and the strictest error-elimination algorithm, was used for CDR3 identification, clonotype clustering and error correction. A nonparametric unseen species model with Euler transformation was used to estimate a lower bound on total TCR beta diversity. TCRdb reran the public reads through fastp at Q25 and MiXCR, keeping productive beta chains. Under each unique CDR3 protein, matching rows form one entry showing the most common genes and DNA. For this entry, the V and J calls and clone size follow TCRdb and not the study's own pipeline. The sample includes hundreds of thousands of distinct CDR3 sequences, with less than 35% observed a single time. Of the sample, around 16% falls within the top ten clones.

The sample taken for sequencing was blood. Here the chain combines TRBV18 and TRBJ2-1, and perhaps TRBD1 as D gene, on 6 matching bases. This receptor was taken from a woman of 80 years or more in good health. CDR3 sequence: CASSQDRDYEQFF. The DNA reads TGCGCCAGCTCACAGGACAGAGACTACGAGCAGTTCTTC.